This is a list of T cell receptor beta chains from one sample in a study of identical twins. Each CDR3 protein is one row after TCRdb ran MiXCR on the 5' RACE reads. The profile shows 120,000 to 150,000 distinct CDR3 sequences, under 4.5% of them singletons. Sequencing was carried out using memory T cells sorted from blood. The receptors shown here come from a man aged 18 to 29 in good health. Both conserved end residues are part of each CDR3. D genes are given only for firm matches. Expanded clones are given a class, and other clones once, few, many or no size at all.

.,TRBV27,many,TRBJ1-4,TGTGCCAGCAGTTTCGGTGAAAAACTGTTTTTT,CASSFGEKLFF
.,TRBV5-5,many,TRBJ1-4,TGTGCCAGCAGCATGAGGGGAAATGAAAAACTGTTTTTT,CASSMRGNEKLFF
TRBD2,TRBV6-5,few,TRBJ2-7,TGTGCCAGCAGTTACGGAACCACTAGCGGGAGAGGGTACGAGCAGTACTTC,CASSYGTTSGRGYEQYF
TRBD2,TRBV6-2/TRBV6-3,.,TRBJ2-7,TGTGCCAGCAGTTACGGGAGCGGGAGGACCCACGAGCAGTACTTC,CASSYGSGRTHEQYF
.,TRBV25-1,many,TRBJ1-2,TGTGCCAGCAGTGACCCCAGGGATAACTATGGCTACACCTTC,CASSDPRDNYGYTF
.,TRBV7-9,.,TRBJ2-1,TGTGCCAGCAGCTTTCTCGCGGGCTCCTACAATGAGCAGTTCTTC,CASSFLAGSYNEQFF
.,TRBV5-1,many,TRBJ1-6,TGCGCCAGCAGCGCTCGGCAGGGCGTTAATTCACCCCTCCACTTT,CASSARQGVNSPLHF
.,TRBV9,many,TRBJ1-5,TGTGCCAGCAGCCCCGGTGACCGTGGTAATCAGCCCCAGCATTTT,CASSPGDRGNQPQHF
.,TRBV5-6,many,TRBJ2-3,TGTGCCAGCAGCCACTCCTTAACCCAGATTAGCGGCACAGATACGCAGTATTTT,CASSHSLTQISGTDTQYF
TRBD2,TRBV20-1,many,TRBJ2-1,TGCAGTGCATCGGCGGGAGGGCCCCACAATGAGCAGTTCTTC,CSASAGGPHNEQFF
.,TRBV2,many,TRBJ1-5,TGTGCCAGCAGTGAAAGGGGGAATCAGCCCCAGCATTTT,CASSERGNQPQHF
.,TRBV12-3/TRBV12-4,many,TRBJ1-5,TGTGCCAGCAGTTTCTTGGGAGATTATAGCAATCAGCCCCAGCATTTT,CASSFLGDYSNQPQHF
.,TRBV6-5,many,TRBJ2-1,TGTGCCAGCAGTTACGGGCAGGGGAGGACTACCTCCTACAATGAGCAGTTCTTC,CASSYGQGRTTSYNEQFF
TRBD2,TRBV10-3,many,TRBJ2-1,TGTGCCATCAGTCCCGGGACTAGCGCGGGCAATGAGCAGTTCTTC,CAISPGTSAGNEQFF
.,TRBV12-3/TRBV12-4,many,TRBJ2-1,TGTGCCAGCAGCCAACCCTCTAGCGCCCAGTTCTTC,CASSQPSSAQFF
TRBD2,TRBV11-2,many,TRBJ2-7,TGTGCCAGCAGCTTAAAGGCGGGAGTGGGCGAGCAGTACTTC,CASSLKAGVGEQYF
.,TRBV10-2,.,TRBJ1-2,TGCGCCAGCAGTGAGTGGGGGGAGGACTATGGCTACACCTTC,CASSEWGEDYGYTF
TRBD2,TRBV19,many,TRBJ2-1,TGTGCCAGTAGTTGGACTAGCGGGAGTGTCAATGAGCAGTTCTTC,CASSWTSGSVNEQFF
.,TRBV29-1,many,TRBJ1-1,TGCAGCGTGGTTTATAGGATAGCCATGAACACTGAAGCTTTCTTT,CSVVYRIAMNTEAFF
.,TRBV25-1,many,TRBJ1-2,TGTGCCAGCAGTGGACGACAGGCGCCTGGCTACACCTTC,CASSGRQAPGYTF
TRBD2,TRBV18,many,TRBJ2-1,TGTGCCAGCTCATGGAGCGGGAGCCTCTACAATGAGCAGTTCTTC,CASSWSGSLYNEQFF
TRBD1,TRBV9,many,TRBJ1-1,TGTGCCAGCAGCGGCTCAGGGGGGAGCGCCACTGAAGCTTTCTTT,CASSGSGGSATEAFF
.,TRBV3-1,many,TRBJ2-1,TGTGCCAGCAGCCCGGGACCCGACCGTCAGTTCTTC,CASSPGPDRQFF
TRBD2,TRBV5-1,many,TRBJ2-2,TGCGCCAGCAGCTTCGGGACTAGCGACTACACCGGGGAGCTGTTTTTT,CASSFGTSDYTGELFF
.,TRBV7-2,.,TRBJ2-1,TGTGCCAGCAGCTTAGACGCGACTTCACATGAGCAGTTCTTC,CASSLDATSHEQFF
TRBD1,TRBV7-3,many,TRBJ1-2,TGTGCCAGCAGCTATGGACAGGGTGCTAACTATGGCTACACCTTC,CASSYGQGANYGYTF
.,TRBV9,many,TRBJ2-2,TGTGCCAGCAGCGTAAGGGGTGACGCCGGGGAGCTGTTTTTT,CASSVRGDAGELFF
.,TRBV19,few,TRBJ1-5,TGTGCCAGTAGGAAGCTCCTCACAGGCGGGGGCAATCAGCCCCAGCATTTT,CASRKLLTGGGNQPQHF
.,TRBV20-1,many,TRBJ1-1,TGCAGTGCTAGACCCCGGGACACTGAAGCTTTCTTT,CSARPRDTEAFF
TRBD2,TRBV30,few,TRBJ2-3,TGTGCCTGGGCTAGAGCGGGGGCCCGCACAGATACGCAGTATTTT,CAWARAGARTDTQYF
.,TRBV7-2,many,TRBJ1-1,TGTGCCAGCAGCTTAGAGGTCAGGGGAAACACTGAAGCTTTCTTT,CASSLEVRGNTEAFF
.,TRBV5-1,many,TRBJ2-5,TGCGCCAGCAACGAAGTGGGCTCGAGTGAGACCCAGTACTTC,CASNEVGSSETQYF
TRBD2,TRBV5-1,many,TRBJ2-7,TGCGCCAGCCGCATCGGAGCTAGCGGCTACGAGCAGTACTTC,CASRIGASGYEQYF
.,TRBV24-1,many,TRBJ2-1,TGTGCCACAGAAAGGCTCGGGACAACCAACAATGAGCAGTTCTTC,CATERLGTTNNEQFF
.,TRBV5-1,.,TRBJ2-2,TGCGCCAGCAGCTTGGGGGCAAATACCGGGGAGCTGTATTTT,CASSLGANTGELYF
TRBD1,TRBV12-3/TRBV12-4,many,TRBJ2-1,TGTGCCAGCAGTTTGGGACAGGGAGGTACCGGTGAGCAGTTCTTC,CASSLGQGGTGEQFF
.,TRBV7-9,few,TRBJ1-4,TGTGCCATCACCGAAGGCCCGGGGGAAAATGAAAAACTGTTTTTT,CAITEGPGENEKLFF
TRBD1,TRBV12-3/TRBV12-4,many,TRBJ1-5,TGTGCCAGCAGTCAGACAGGGCCCGGTAGGCCCCAGCATTTT,CASSQTGPGRPQHF
.,TRBV2,.,TRBJ2-3,TGTGCCAGCAGTCTAAAGCAGGGACGGACAGATACGCAGTATTTT,CASSLKQGRTDTQYF
TRBD2,TRBV9,.,TRBJ2-1,TGTGCCAGCAGCGCTAACACGGGGTTACTAGCGGGAGGGAGGTATGAGCAGTTCTTC,CASSANTGLLAGGRYEQFF
TRBD2,TRBV24-1,.,TRBJ2-1,TGTGCCACCAGTGACCCCGGGACTAGCGGGAGGGGGATCTACAATGAGCAGTTCTTC,CATSDPGTSGRGIYNEQFF
TRBD1,TRBV5-6,many,TRBJ2-5,TGTGCCAGCAGCCCCAGCAGGGGGCTTGGGACCCAGTACTTC,CASSPSRGLGTQYF
.,TRBV30,many,TRBJ1-1,TGTGCCTGGAGTGTACTGGACACTGAAGCTTTCTTT,CAWSVLDTEAFF